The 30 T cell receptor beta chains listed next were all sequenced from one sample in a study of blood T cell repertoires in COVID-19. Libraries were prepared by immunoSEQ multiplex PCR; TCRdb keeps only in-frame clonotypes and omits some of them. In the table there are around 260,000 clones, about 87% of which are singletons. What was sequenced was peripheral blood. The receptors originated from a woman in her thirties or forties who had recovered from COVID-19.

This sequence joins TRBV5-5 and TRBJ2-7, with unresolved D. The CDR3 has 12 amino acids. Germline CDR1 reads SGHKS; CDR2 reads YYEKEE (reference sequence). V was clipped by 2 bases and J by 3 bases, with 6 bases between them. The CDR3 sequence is CASSFLGYEQYF. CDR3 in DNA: TGTGCCAGCAGCTTTCTCGGCTACGAGCAGTACTTC.

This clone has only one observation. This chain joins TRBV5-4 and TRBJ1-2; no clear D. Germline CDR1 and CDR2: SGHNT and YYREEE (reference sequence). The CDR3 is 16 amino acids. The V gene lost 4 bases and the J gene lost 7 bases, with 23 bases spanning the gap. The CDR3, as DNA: TGTGCCAGCAGCACTGATCCGGGATCCCGTTCCGGTGGCTACACCTTC. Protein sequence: CASSTDPGSRSGGYTF. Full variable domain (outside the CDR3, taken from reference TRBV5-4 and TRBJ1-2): ETGVTQSPTHLIKTRGQQVTLRCSSQSGHNTVSWYQQALGQGPQFIFQYYREEENGRGNFPPRFSGLQFPNYSSELNVNALELDDSALYLCASSTDPGSRSGGYTFGSGTRLTVV.

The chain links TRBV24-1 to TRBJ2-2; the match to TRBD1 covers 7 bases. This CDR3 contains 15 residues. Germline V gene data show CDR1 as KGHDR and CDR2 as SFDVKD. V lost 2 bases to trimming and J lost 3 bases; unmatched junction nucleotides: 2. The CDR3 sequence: CATSDSGQYTGELFF. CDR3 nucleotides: TGTGCCACCAGTGATTCGGGACAGTACACCGGGGAGCTGTTTTTT.

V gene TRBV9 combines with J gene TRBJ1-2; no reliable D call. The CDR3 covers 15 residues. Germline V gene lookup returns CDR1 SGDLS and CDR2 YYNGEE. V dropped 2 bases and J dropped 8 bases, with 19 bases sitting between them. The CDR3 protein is CASSVSGSAARGYTF. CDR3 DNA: TGTGCCAGCAGCGTTTCCGGGAGCGCCGCACGCGGCTACACCTTC.

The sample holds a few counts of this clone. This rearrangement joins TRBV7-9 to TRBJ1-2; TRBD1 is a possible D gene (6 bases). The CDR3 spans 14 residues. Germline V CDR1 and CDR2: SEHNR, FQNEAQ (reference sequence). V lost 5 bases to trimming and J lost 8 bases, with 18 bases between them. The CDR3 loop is CASSQGQGGRGYTF. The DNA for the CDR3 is TGTGCCAGCAGCCAGGGACAAGGCGGGAGAGGCTACACCTTC.

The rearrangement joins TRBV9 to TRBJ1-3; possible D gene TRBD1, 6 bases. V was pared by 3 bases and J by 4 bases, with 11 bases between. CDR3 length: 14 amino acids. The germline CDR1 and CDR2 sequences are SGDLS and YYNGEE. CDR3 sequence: CASSAQGLGNTIYF. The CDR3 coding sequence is TGTGCCAGCAGCGCACAGGGTCTCGGAAACACCATATATTTT. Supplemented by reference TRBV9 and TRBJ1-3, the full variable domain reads DSGVTQTPKHLITATGQRVTLRCSPRSGDLSVYWYQQSLDQGLQFLIQYYNGEERAKGNILERFSAQQFPDLHSELNLSSLELGDSALYFCASSAQGLGNTIYFGEGSWLTVV.

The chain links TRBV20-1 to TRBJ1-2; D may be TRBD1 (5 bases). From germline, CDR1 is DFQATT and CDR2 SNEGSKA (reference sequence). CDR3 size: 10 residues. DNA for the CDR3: TGCAGGCCGGGGGGTCGAGGCTACACCTTC. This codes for CRPGGRGYTF.

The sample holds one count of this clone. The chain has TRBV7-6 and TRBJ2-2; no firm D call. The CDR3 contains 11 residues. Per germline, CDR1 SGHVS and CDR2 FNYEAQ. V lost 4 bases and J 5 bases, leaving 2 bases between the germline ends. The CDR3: CASSSTGELFF. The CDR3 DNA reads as TGTGCCAGCAGCTCGACCGGGGAGCTGTTTTTT.

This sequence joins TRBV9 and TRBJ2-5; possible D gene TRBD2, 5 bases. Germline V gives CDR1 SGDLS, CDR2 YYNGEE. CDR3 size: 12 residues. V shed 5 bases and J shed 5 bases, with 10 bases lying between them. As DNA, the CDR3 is TGTGCCAGCAGTATGAGGGATGAGACCCAGTACTTC. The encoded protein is CASSMRDETQYF.

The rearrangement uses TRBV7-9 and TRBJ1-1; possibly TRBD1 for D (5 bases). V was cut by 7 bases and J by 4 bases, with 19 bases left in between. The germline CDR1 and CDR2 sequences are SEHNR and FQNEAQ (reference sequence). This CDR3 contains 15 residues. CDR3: CASNPKWGGTTEAFF. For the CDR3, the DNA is TGTGCCAGCAATCCAAAGTGGGGGGGGACCACTGAAGCTTTCTTT.

The CDR3 sequence is CSVEERQGKKYTQYF. The CDR3, as DNA: TGCAGCGTTGAAGAAAGACAGGGGAAGAAATATACGCAGTATTTT. The chain recombines TRBV29-1 with TRBJ2-3; 8 bases fit TRBD1. CDR3 length: 15 amino acids. CDR1 and CDR2 from the germline V gene are SQVTM and ANQGSEA. The V segment lost 0 bases and the J segment 7 bases; nucleotides outside the gene matches: 9.

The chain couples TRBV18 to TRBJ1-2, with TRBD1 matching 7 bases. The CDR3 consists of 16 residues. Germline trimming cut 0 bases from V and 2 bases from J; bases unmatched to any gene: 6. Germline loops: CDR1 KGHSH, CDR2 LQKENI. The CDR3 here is CASSPPGTGENYGYTF. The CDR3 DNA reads TGTGCCAGCTCACCACCAGGCACAGGGGAGAACTATGGCTACACCTTC. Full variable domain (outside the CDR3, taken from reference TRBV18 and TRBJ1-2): NAGVMQNPRHLVRRRGQEARLRCSPMKGHSHVYWYRQLPEEGLKFMVYLQKENIIDESGMPKERFSAEFPKEGPSILRIQQVVRGDSAAYFCASSPPGTGENYGYTFGSGTRLTVV.

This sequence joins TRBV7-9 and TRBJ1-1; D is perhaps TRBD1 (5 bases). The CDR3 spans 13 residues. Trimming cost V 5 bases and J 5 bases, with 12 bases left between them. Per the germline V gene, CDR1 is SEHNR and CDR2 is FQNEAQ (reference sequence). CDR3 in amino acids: CASSLPPGTEAFF. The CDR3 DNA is TGTGCCAGCAGCCTACCCCCAGGGACTGAAGCTTTCTTT.

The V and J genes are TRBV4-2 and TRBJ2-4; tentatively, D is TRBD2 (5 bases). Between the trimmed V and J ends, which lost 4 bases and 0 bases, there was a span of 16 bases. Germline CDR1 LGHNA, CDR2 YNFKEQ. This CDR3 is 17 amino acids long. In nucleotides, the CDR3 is TGTGCCAGCAGCCCGCGCTCGGGGTCACTAGCCAAAAACATTCAGTACTTC. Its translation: CASSPRSGSLAKNIQYF.

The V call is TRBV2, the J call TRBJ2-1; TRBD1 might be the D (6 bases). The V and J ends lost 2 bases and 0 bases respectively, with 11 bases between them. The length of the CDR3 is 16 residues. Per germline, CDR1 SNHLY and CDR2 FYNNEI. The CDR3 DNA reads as TGTGCCAGCAGTGAATCGTGGACAGCCTCCTACAATGAGCAGTTCTTC. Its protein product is CASSESWTASYNEQFF.

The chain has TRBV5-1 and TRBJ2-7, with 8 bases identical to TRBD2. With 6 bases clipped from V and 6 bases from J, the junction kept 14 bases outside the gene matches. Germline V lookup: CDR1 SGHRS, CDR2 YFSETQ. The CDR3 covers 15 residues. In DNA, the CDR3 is TGCGCCAGCATAGGCCCGGGAGGGGGTGTTGGCGAGCAGTACTTC. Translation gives CASIGPGGGVGEQYF.

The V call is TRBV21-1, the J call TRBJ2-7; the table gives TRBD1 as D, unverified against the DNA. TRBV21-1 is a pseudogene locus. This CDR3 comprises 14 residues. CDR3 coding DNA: TGTGCCAGCAGCAAACAGGGGGTGCCCTACGAGCAGTACTTC. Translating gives CASSKQGVPYEQYF.

The CDR3 DNA reads as TGTGCCAGCAGTAACCGACTCGTCTACAATGAGCAGTTCTTC. Translated, it gives CASSNRLVYNEQFF. The J gene is TRBJ2-1, the V gene TRBV6-2 or TRBV6-3; no definite D call. V lost 5 bases, J lost 3 bases, and 11 bases lay in between. The CDR3 is 14 amino acids. Germline CDR1 is MNHEY and CDR2 is SVGEGT.

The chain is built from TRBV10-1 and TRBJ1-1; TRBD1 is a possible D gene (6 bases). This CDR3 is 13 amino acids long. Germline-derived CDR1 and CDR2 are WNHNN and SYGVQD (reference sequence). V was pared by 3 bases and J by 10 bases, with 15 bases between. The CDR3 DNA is TGCGCCAGCAGTGAAGGGGTGAGGACAGCAGCTTTCTTT. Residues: CASSEGVRTAAFF.

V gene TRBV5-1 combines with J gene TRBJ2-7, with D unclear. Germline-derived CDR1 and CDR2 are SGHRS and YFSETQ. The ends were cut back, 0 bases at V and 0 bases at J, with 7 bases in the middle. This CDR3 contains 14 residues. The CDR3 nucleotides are TGCGCCAGCAGCTTGGGAGGCTACTCCTACGAGCAGTACTTC. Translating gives CASSLGGYSYEQYF.

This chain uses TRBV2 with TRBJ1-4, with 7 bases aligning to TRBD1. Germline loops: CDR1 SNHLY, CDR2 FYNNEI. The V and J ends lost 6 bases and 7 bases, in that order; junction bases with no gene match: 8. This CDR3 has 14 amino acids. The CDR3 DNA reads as TGTGCCAGCAGGAGGGACAGTGCGGGTGAAAAACTGTTTTTT. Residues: CASRRDSAGEKLFF.

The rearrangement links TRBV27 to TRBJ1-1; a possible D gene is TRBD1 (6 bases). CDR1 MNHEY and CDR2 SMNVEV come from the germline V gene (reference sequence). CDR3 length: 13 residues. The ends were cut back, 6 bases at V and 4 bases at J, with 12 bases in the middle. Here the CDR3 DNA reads TGTGCCAGCAGCCAAGGCAGGGGCACTGAAGCTTTCTTT. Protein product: CASSQGRGTEAFF.

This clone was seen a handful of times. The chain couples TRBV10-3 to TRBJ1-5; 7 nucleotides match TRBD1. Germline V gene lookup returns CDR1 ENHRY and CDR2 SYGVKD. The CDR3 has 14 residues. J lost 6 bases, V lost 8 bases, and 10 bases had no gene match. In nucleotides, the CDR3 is TGTGCCATCGGTGCTCAGCAGGGGGGTCAGCCCCAGCATTTT. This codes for CAIGAQQGGQPQHF.

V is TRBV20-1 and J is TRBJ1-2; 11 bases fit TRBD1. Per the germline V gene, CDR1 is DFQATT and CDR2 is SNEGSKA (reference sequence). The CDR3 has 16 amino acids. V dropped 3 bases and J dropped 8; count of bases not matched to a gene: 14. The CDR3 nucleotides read TGCAGTGCTAGTCCCGCTCCCGGACAGGGGGCGTCAGGCTACACCTTC. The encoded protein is CSASPAPGQGASGYTF.

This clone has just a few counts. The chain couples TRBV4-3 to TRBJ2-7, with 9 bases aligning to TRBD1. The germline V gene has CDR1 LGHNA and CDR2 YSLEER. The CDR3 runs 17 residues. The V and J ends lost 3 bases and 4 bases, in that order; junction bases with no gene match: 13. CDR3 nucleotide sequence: TGCGCCAGCAGCCACCAGATACCGGGACAGGGCGGTTACGAGCAGTACTTC. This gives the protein CASSHQIPGQGGYEQYF.

The CDR3: CASSRQGMGTDTQYF. The CDR3 DNA reads TGTGCCAGCAGCCGACAGGGTATGGGCACAGATACGCAGTATTTT. This chain connects TRBV7-3 to TRBJ2-3; 7 bases agree with TRBD1. V lost 5 bases to trimming and J lost 1 base; unmatched junction nucleotides: 6. The CDR3 length is 15 residues. Looked up from germline, CDR1 is SGHTA and CDR2 is FQGTGA.

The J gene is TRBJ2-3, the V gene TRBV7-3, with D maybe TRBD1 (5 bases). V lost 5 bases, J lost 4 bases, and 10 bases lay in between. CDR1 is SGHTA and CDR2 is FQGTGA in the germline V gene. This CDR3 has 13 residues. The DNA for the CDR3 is TGTGCCAGCAGCAGGGGTACTTCAGATACGCAGTATTTT. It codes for CASSRGTSDTQYF.

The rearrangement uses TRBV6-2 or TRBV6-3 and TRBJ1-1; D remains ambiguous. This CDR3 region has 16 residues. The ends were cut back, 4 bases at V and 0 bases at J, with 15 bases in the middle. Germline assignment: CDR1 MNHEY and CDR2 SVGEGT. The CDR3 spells CASSSPGKGMNTEAFF. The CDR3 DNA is TGTGCCAGCAGTTCCCCCGGGAAGGGAATGAACACTGAAGCTTTCTTT.

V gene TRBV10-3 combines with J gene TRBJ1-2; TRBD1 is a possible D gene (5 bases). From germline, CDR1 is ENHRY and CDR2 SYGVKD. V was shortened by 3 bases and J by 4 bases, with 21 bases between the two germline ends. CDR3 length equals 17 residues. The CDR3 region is CAISDPSLGTRGYGYTF. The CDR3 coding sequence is TGTGCCATCAGTGACCCCTCCTTGGGGACTCGAGGCTATGGCTACACCTTC.

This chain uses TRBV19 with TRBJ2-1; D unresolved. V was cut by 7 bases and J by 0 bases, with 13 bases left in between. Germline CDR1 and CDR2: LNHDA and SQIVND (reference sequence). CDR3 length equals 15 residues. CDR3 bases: TGTGCCAGTACCATAAGCGTTAACTCCTACAATGAGCAGTTCTTC. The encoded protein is CASTISVNSYNEQFF. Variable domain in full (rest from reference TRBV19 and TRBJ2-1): DGGITQSPKYLFRKEGQNVTLSCEQNLNHDAMYWYRQDPGQGLRLIYYSQIVNDFQKGDIAEGYSVSREKKESFPLTVTSAQKNPTAFYLCASTISVNSYNEQFFGPGTRLTVL.